The 9 T cell receptor beta chains below all came from one sample that was sequenced in a study of OX40 agonist ivuxolimab in advanced cancers. Sequenced by immunoSEQ multiplex PCR; TCRdb stores in-frame clones only, minus some. Of 50,000 to 75,000 clones in the sample, roughly 87% were seen once. Specimen: CD4+ or CD8+ T cells sorted from blood, collected in a trial of the OX40 agonist ivuxolimab. Source of these receptors: an adult with an advanced solid tumor such as melanoma, head and neck, liver or kidney cancer.

The chain is built from TRBV6-5 and TRBJ1-3; tentative D call: TRBD1 (5 bases). This CDR3 is built from 14 residues. V was pared by 6 bases and J by 0 bases, with 9 bases between. Germline V gene sequence: CDR1 MNHEY, CDR2 SVGAGI. The CDR3 reads CASRGTPSGNTIYF. In DNA form, the CDR3 reads TGTGCCAGCAGAGGGACCCCCTCTGGAAACACCATATATTTT.

The chain has TRBV18 and TRBJ1-1; TRBD1 matches at 8 bases. V dropped 4 bases and J dropped 7; count of bases not matched to a gene: 11. The germline CDR1 and CDR2 sequences are KGHSH and LQKENI. CDR3 size: 15 residues. This CDR3 reads CASSLYDRGVVEAFF. In DNA, the CDR3 is TGTGCCAGCTCACTGTACGACAGGGGAGTCGTTGAAGCTTTCTTT.

The genes are TRBV30 and TRBJ1-2; unclear D gene. Germline V CDR1 and CDR2: GTSNPN, SVGIG (reference sequence). Trimming pared 4 bases from V and 3 bases from J, leaving 15 bases between. The CDR3 has 14 residues. The CDR3 region has the DNA TGTGCCTGGAAGTCCTGGGCCGGCTACTATGGCTACACCTTC. Its translation is CAWKSWAGYYGYTF.

The V call is TRBV6-1, the J call TRBJ1-2; D gene unclear. Per the germline V gene, CDR1 is MNHNS and CDR2 is SASEGT. Trimming took off 7 bases at V and 10 bases at J, with 19 bases between the two ends. This CDR3 is 13 amino acids long. The CDR3 DNA reads TGTGCCAGCAATCGCTTGAGGGAGGGAGACTACACCTTC. This encodes CASNRLREGDYTF.

This chain uses TRBV30 with TRBJ1-4; D gene unclear. The CDR3 has 13 residues. The germline V and J ends were trimmed by 0 bases and 5 bases, with 7 bases remaining between them. In germline, CDR1 is GTSNPN, CDR2 SVGIG (reference sequence). CDR3 DNA: TGTGCCTGGAGTGTACGAGAAAATGAAAAACTGTTTTTT. Translation: CAWSVRENEKLFF.

V gene TRBV5-4 combines with J gene TRBJ1-6; possibly TRBD1 for D (6 bases). Trimming cost V 0 bases and J 2 bases, with 6 bases left between them. This CDR3 has 15 residues. Germline loops: CDR1 SGHNT, CDR2 YYREEE (reference sequence). The CDR3 region has the DNA TGTGCCAGCAGCTTGGGACAGGCCTATAATTCACCCCTCCACTTT. It is translated as CASSLGQAYNSPLHF. The full variable domain, its missing parts supplied by reference TRBV5-4 and TRBJ1-6, is ETGVTQSPTHLIKTRGQQVTLRCSSQSGHNTVSWYQQALGQGPQFIFQYYREEENGRGNFPPRFSGLQFPNYSSELNVNALELDDSALYLCASSLGQAYNSPLHFGNGTRLTVT.

This clone was observed a single time. The rearrangement uses TRBV19 and TRBJ1-4; D call uncertain. The germline CDR1 and CDR2 sequences are LNHDA and SQIVND (reference sequence). The CDR3 runs 14 residues. The V end was cut by 3 bases, the J end by 8 bases, with 13 bases between. Written as DNA, the CDR3 is TGTGCCAGTAGTATGCGGCCTTTGTACGAAAAACTGTTTTTT. This encodes CASSMRPLYEKLFF.

This chain links TRBV30 with TRBJ1-3; weak D call: TRBD1 (5 bases). The CDR3 runs to 15 residues. The germline gives CDR1 GTSNPN, CDR2 SVGIG (reference sequence). V was trimmed by 2 bases and J by 0 bases, leaving 11 bases between them. In nucleotides, the CDR3 is TGTGCCTGGAGTCGGGACTCAGGCTCTGGAAACACCATATATTTT. As protein: CAWSRDSGSGNTIYF.

The chain links TRBV5-1 to TRBJ1-6; 7 nucleotides agree with TRBD1. CDR1 SGHRS and CDR2 YFSETQ come from the germline V gene. Trimming at V came to 4 bases and at J to 7 bases, leaving 8 bases not matched to a gene. CDR3 size: 15 residues. The CDR3 coding sequence is TGCGCCAGCAGCCCCACCCAGGGGGTCAATTCACCCCTCCACTTT. The encoded protein is CASSPTQGVNSPLHF.